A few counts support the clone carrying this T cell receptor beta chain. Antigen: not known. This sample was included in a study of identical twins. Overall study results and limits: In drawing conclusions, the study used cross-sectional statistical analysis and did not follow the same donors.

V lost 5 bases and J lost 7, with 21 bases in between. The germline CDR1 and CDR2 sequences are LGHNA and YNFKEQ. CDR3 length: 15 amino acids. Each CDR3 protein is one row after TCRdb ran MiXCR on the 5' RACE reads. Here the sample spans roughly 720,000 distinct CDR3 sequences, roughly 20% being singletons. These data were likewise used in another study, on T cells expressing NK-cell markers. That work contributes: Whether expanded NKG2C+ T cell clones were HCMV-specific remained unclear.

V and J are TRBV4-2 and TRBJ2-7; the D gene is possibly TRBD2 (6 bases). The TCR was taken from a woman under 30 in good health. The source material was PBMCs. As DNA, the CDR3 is TGTGCCAGCAGCTATACGAGGGGAGGTTTAGGGGAGCAGTACTTC. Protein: CASSYTRGGLGEQYF.